These 5 T cell receptor beta chains came from one sample sequenced in a study of shared clonotypes between healthy human individuals. The protocol was immunoSEQ multiplex PCR, while the TCRdb copy is restricted to in-frame clones and leaves out a portion. The table lists around 2,000,000 clones, approximately 94% of them singletons. Naive CD8 cells lacked CD45RO and underwent positive selection for CCR7, leaving out terminally differentiated effector memory CD45RA+ cells. The sequencing sample was made of naive CD8+ T cells sorted from blood. Every receptor here comes from a man between 18 and 29 years old in good health.

About this clone: Other DNA sequences in the same sample also yield this CDR3. The J gene is TRBJ2-7, the V gene TRBV4-1; 7 nucleotides align to TRBD1. Germline V gives CDR1 MGHRA, CDR2 YSYEKL. The CDR3 has 13 residues. V lost 6 bases to trimming and J lost 4 bases; unmatched junction nucleotides: 6. This CDR3 reads CASSDRVAYEQYF. CDR3 nucleotides: TGCGCCAGCAGTGACAGGGTTGCTTACGAGCAGTACTTC.

This clone occurred once. The rearrangement uses TRBV9 and TRBJ2-2; D gene uncertain. The germline CDR1 and CDR2 sequences are SGDLS and YYNGEE. The CDR3 runs 14 residues. The V end was cut by 5 bases, the J end by 4 bases, with 12 bases between. The CDR3, as DNA: TGTGCCAGCAGATATGGTTCGGGCACCGGGGAGCTGTTTTTT. Protein sequence: CASRYGSGTGELFF.

The chain uses TRBV19 and TRBJ1-1, with D maybe TRBD1 (5 bases). The length of the CDR3 is 20 residues. V lost 7 bases to trimming and J lost 1 base, with 31 bases between them. Germline loops: CDR1 LNHDA, CDR2 SQIVND (reference sequence). The CDR3 DNA reads TGTGCCAGTAACAATAGAGGGATATTGGTCAGGGAATTGACGAACACTGAAGCTTTCTTT. It is translated as CASNNRGILVRELTNTEAFF.

This chain uses TRBV28 with TRBJ1-1; D unresolved. V was cut by 2 bases and J by 2 bases, with 12 bases left in between. Germline V gene lookup returns CDR1 MDHEN and CDR2 SYDVKM. The CDR3 consists of 15 residues. The CDR3 is CASSLSVQLNTEAFF. DNA of the CDR3: TGTGCCAGCAGTTTAAGTGTACAACTAAACACTGAAGCTTTCTTT.

The V gene is TRBV19, the J gene TRBJ1-3, with 10 nucleotides matching TRBD1. V dropped 7 bases and J dropped 0; count of bases not matched to a gene: 12. The germline V gene encodes CDR1 LNHDA and CDR2 SQIVND (reference sequence). The CDR3 is 18 amino acids. CDR3 bases: TGTGCCAGTACTCCGTTGCCGGGACAGGGGAGCTCTGGAAACACCATATATTTT. This encodes CASTPLPGQGSSGNTIYF.